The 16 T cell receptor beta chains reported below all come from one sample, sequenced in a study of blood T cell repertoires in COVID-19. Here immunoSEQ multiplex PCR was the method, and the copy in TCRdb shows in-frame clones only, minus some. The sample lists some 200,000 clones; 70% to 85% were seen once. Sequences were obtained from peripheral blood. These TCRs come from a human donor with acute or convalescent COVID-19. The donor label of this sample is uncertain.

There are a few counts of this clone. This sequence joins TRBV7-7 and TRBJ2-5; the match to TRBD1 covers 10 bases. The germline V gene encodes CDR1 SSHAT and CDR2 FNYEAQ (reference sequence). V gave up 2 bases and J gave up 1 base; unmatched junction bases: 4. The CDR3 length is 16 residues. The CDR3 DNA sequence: TGTGCCAGCAGCTTAAGTGGGACAGGGGCCCAAGAGACCCAGTACTTC. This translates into CASSLSGTGAQETQYF. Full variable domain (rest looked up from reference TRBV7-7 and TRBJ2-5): GAGVSQSPRYKVTKRGQDVTLRCDPISSHATLYWYQQALGQGPEFLTYFNYEAQPDKSGLPSDRFSAERPEGSISTLTIQRTEQRDSAMYRCASSLSGTGAQETQYFGPGTRLLVL.

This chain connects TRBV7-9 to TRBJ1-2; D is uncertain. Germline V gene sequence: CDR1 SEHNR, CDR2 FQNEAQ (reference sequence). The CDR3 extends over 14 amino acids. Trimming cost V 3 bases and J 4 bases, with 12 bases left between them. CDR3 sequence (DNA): TGTGCCAGCAGCTTTTCCGGTTCTGGCTATGGCTACACCTTC. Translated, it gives CASSFSGSGYGYTF. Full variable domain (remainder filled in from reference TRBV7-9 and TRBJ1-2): DTGVSQNPRHKITKRGQNVTFRCDPISEHNRLYWYRQTLGQGPEFLTYFQNEAQLEKSRLLSDRFSAERPKGSFSTLEIQRTEQGDSAMYLCASSFSGSGYGYTFGSGTRLTVV.

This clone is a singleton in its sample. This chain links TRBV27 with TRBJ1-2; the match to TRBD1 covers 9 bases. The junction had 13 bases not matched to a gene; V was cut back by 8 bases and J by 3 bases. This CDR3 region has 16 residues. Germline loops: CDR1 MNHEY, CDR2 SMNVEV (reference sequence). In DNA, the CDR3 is TGTGCCAGCGGAGGATTCCGGGACAGGGTTCACTATGGCTACACCTTC. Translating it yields CASGGFRDRVHYGYTF.

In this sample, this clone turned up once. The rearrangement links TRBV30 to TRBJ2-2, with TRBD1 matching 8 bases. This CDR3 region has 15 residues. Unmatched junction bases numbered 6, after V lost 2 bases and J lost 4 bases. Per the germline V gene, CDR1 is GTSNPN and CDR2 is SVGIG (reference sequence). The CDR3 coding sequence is TGTGCCTGGAGTTTGACAGGGGCTCCCACCGGGGAGCTGTTTTTT. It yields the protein CAWSLTGAPTGELFF.

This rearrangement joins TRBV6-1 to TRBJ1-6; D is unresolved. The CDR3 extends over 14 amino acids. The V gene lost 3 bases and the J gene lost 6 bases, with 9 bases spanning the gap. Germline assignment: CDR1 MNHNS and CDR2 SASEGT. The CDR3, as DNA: TGTGCCAGCAGTGAGGACTGGGGTAATTCACCCCTCCACTTT. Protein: CASSEDWGNSPLHF.

The CDR3 nucleotides are TGTGCCAGCAGCTTGGTCCCGGGACAGGGGGCGCAAACCGGGGAGCTGTTTTTT. Its protein is CASSLVPGQGAQTGELFF. The V call is TRBV5-5, the J call TRBJ2-2; 12 bases align to TRBD1. This CDR3 region has 18 residues. J was trimmed by 5 bases and V by 0 bases; bases with no gene match: 8. CDR1 is SGHKS and CDR2 is YYEKEE in the germline V gene (reference sequence).

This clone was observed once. CDR3 sequence reads: CASSLGTGTGMNEQFF. The CDR3 DNA reads as TGTGCCAGCAGCTTAGGGACCGGGACAGGGATGAATGAGCAGTTCTTC. The chain combines TRBV7-2 with TRBJ2-1, with 9 positions matching TRBD1. The germline V gene has CDR1 SGHTA and CDR2 FQGNSA. The CDR3 spans 16 residues. With 1 base clipped from V and 7 bases from J, the junction kept 8 bases outside the gene matches. Using reference TRBV7-2 and TRBJ2-1 for the parts outside the CDR3, the full variable domain is GAGVSQSPSNKVTEKGKDVELRCDPISGHTALYWYRQSLGQGLEFLIYFQGNSAPDKSGLPSDRFSAERTGGSVSTLTIQRTQQEDSAVYLCASSLGTGTGMNEQFFGPGTRLTVL.

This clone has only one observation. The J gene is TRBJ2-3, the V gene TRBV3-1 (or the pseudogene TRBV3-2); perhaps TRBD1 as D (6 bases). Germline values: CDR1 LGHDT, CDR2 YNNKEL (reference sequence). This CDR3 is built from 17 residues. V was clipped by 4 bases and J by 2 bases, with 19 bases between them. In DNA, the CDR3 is TGTGCCAGCAGCCGAGGCCGGGTGTTGGGGGCCACAGATACGCAGTATTTT. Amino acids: CASSRGRVLGATDTQYF.

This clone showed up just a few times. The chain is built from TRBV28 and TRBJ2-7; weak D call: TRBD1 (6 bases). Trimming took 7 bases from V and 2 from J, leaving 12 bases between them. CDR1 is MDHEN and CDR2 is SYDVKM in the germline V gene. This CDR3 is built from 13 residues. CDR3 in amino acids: CASIGTTTYEQYF. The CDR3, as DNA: TGTGCCAGCATAGGGACAACTACCTACGAGCAGTACTTC.

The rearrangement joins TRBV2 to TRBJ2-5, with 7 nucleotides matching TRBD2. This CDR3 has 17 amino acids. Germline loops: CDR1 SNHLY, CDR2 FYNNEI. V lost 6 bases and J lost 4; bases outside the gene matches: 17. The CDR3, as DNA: TGTGCCAGCAGCGCCCTCTGGGGGGGGGTAAGAAGAGAGACCCAGTACTTC. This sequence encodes CASSALWGGVRRETQYF.

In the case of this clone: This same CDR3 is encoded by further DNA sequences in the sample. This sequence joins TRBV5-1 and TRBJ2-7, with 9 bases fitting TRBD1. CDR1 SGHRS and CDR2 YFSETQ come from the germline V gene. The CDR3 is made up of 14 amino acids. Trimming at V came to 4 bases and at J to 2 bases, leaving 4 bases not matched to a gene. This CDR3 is CASSPGQGAYEQYF. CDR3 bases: TGCGCCAGCAGCCCGGGACAGGGTGCCTACGAGCAGTACTTC.

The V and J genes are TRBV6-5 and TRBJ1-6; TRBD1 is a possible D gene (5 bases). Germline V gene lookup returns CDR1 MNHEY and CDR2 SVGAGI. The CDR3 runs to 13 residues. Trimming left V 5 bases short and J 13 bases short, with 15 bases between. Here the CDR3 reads CASSPSWGLPLHF. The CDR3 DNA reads TGTGCCAGCAGTCCTTCCTGGGGCTTGCCCCTCCACTTT.

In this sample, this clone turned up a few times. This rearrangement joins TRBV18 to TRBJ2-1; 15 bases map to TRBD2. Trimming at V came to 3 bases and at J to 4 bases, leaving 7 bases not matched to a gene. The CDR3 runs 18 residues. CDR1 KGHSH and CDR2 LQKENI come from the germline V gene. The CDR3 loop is CASSPPGLAGGRYNEQFF. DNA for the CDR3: TGTGCCAGCTCACCCCCAGGACTAGCGGGAGGGCGGTACAATGAGCAGTTCTTC.

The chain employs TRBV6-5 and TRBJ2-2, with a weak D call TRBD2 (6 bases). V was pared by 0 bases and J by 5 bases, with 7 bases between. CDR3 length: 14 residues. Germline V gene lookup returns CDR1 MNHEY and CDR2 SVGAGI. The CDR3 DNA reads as TGTGCCAGCAGTTACTCCCGGGAGACCGGGGAGCTGTTTTTT. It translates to CASSYSRETGELFF.

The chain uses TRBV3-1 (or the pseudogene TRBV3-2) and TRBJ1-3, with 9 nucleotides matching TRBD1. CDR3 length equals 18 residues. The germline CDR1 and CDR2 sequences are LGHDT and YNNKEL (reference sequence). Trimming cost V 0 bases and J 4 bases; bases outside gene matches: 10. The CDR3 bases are TGTGCCAGCAGCCAAGATGGAAGGACAGGGGAAAGAGGAAACACCATATATTTT. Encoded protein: CASSQDGRTGERGNTIYF.

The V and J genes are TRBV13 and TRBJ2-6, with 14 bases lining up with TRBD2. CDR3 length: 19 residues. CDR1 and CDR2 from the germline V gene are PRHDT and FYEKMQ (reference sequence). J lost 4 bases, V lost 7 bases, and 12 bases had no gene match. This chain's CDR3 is CASTQMGLAGVGGANVLTF. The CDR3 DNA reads TGTGCCAGCACTCAAATGGGACTAGCGGGAGTGGGAGGGGCCAACGTCCTGACTTTC. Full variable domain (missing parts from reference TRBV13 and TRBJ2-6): AAGVIQSPRHLIKEKRETATLKCYPIPRHDTVYWYQQGPGQDPQFLISFYEKMQSDKGSIPDRFSAQQFSDYHSELNMSSLELGDSALYFCASTQMGLAGVGGANVLTFGAGSRLTVL.